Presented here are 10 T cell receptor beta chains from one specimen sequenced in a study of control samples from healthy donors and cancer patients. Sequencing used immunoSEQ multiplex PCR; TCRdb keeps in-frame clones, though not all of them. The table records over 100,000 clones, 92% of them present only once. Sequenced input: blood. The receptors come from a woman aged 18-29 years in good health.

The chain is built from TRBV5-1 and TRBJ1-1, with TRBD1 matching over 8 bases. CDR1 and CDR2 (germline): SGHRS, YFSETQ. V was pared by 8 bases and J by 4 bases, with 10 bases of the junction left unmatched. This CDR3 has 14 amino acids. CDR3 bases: TGCGCCAGTCTCCAGGGGGCGGGTGCCACTGAAGCTTTCTTT. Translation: CASLQGAGATEAFF. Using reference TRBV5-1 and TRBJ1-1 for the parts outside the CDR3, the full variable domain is KAGVTQTPRYLIKTRGQQVTLSCSPISGHRSVSWYQQTPGQGLQFLFEYFSETQRNKGNFPGRFSGRQFSNSRSEMNVSTLELGDSALYLCASLQGAGATEAFFGQGTRLTVV.

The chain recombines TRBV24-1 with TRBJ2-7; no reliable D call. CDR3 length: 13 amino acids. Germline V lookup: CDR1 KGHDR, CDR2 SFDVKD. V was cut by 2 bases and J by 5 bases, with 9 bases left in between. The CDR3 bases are TGTGCCACCAGTGATTCCCTCTTGGACGAGCAGTACTTC. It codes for CATSDSLLDEQYF.

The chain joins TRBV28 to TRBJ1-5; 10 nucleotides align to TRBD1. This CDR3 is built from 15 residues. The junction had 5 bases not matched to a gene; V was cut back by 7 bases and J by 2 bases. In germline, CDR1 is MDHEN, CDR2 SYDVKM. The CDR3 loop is CASTSTGGRNQPQHF. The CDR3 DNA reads TGTGCCAGCACCTCGACAGGGGGCCGCAATCAGCCCCAGCATTTT.

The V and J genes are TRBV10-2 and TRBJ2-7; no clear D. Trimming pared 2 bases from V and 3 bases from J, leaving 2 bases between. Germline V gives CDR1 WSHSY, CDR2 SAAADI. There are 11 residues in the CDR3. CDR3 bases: TGCGCCAGCAGTGAGGGCTACGAGCAGTACTTC. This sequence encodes CASSEGYEQYF.

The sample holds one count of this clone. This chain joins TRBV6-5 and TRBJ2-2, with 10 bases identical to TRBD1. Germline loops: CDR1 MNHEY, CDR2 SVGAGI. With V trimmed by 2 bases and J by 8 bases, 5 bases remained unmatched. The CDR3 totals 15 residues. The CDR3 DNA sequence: TGTGCCAGCAGTTACGGGACAGGGGTCGTTGGGGAGCTGTTTTTT. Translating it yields CASSYGTGVVGELFF.

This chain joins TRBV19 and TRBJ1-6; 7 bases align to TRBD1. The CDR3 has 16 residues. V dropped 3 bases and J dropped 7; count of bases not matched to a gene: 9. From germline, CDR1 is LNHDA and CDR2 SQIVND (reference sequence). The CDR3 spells CASSILPAGGNSPLHF. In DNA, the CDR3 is TGTGCCAGTAGTATCCTCCCCGCAGGGGGAAATTCACCCCTCCACTTT.

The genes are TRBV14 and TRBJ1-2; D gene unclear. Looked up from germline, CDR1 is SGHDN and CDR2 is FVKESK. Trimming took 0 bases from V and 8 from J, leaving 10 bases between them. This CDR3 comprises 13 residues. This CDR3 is CASSQDLRKGYTF. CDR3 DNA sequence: TGTGCCAGCAGCCAAGATCTCAGGAAGGGCTACACCTTC.

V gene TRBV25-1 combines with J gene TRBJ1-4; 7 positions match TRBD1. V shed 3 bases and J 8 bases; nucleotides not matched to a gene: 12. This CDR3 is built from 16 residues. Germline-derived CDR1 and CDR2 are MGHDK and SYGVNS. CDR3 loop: CASSDLQGGFLEKLFF. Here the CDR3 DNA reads TGTGCCAGCAGTGACCTCCAGGGGGGTTTTTTGGAAAAACTGTTTTTT.

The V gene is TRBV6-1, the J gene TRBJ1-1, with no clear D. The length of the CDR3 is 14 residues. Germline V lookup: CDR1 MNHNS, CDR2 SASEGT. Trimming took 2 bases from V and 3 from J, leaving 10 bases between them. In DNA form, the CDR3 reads TGTGCCAGCAGTGAAACAGTCGGCGACACTGAAGCTTTCTTT. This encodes CASSETVGDTEAFF.

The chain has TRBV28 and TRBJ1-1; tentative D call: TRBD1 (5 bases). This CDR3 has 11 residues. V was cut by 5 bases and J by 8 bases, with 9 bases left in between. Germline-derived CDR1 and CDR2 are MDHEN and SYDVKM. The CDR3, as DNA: TGTGCCAGCAGTCCCCCAGGGGAAGCTTTCTTT. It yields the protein CASSPPGEAFF.